These 14 T cell receptor beta chains originate from one sample sequenced in a study of blood T cell repertoires in COVID-19. The protocol was immunoSEQ multiplex PCR, while the TCRdb copy is restricted to in-frame clones and leaves out a portion. The data contain 150,000 to 200,000 clones, less than 85% of them singletons. The sample comprised peripheral blood. The receptors stem from a woman in her thirties or forties with COVID-19, enrolled during active disease.

About this clone itself: Other nucleotide sequences in the sample specify the same CDR3. The J gene is TRBJ2-7, the V gene TRBV5-1; D possibly corresponds to TRBD1 (6 bases). Germline V CDR1 and CDR2: SGHRS, YFSETQ. CDR3 length equals 14 residues. The V gene lost 4 bases and the J gene lost 4 bases, with 15 bases spanning the gap. The CDR3 nucleotides are TGCGCCAGCAGCCTAACAGGGAAAGGTTACGAGCAGTACTTC. Protein product: CASSLTGKGYEQYF.

The chain recombines TRBV27 with TRBJ1-4, with D possibly being TRBD1 (6 bases). This CDR3 has 17 amino acids. Germline CDR1 is MNHEY and CDR2 is SMNVEV (reference sequence). Deletions cut 6 bases from V and 7 bases from J, with 24 bases between. CDR3 bases: TGTGCCAGCAGGTTACAGGGAGGGTTAATGAACTTTGAAAAACTGTTTTTT. This encodes CASRLQGGLMNFEKLFF.

The chain links TRBV19 to TRBJ2-7; 10 positions match TRBD2. The CDR3 extends over 15 amino acids. Germline CDR1 and CDR2: LNHDA and SQIVND (reference sequence). Losses at the gene ends were 6 bases for V and 4 bases for J; bases not matched to a gene: 9. The CDR3 nucleotides are TGTGCCAGTAGCAGTCTAGCGGGGGCTTGGTACGAGCAGTACTTC. Translating gives CASSSLAGAWYEQYF.

The gene calls are TRBV11-2 and TRBJ1-5; 10 bases map to TRBD1. With V trimmed by 3 bases and J by 3 bases, 2 bases remained unmatched. This CDR3 spans 15 amino acids. Germline CDR1 and CDR2: SGHAT and FQNNGV. For the CDR3, the DNA is TGTGCCAGCAGCTTCGGGACAGGGGACAATCAGCCCCAGCATTTT. It translates to CASSFGTGDNQPQHF.

The chain carries TRBV27 and TRBJ2-3, with D hard to call. This CDR3 is 13 amino acids long. V was trimmed by 10 bases and J by 4 bases, leaving 15 bases between them. The germline V gene encodes CDR1 MNHEY and CDR2 SMNVEV (reference sequence). The CDR3 region is CATSRSAADTQYF. In nucleotides, the CDR3 is TGTGCCACCTCCCGCTCGGCGGCAGATACGCAGTATTTT.

This chain's CDR3 is CASSLDSQPQHF. In DNA, the CDR3 is TGTGCCAGCAGCTTGGACAGTCAGCCCCAGCATTTT. The V call is TRBV5-5, the J call TRBJ1-5, with D uncertain. The CDR3 extends over 12 amino acids. Per the germline V gene, CDR1 is SGHKS and CDR2 is YYEKEE (reference sequence). V lost 0 bases and J lost 6, with 4 bases in between.

V gene TRBV5-4 combines with J gene TRBJ1-2; D is possibly TRBD1 (6 bases). This CDR3 has 16 amino acids. Looked up from germline, CDR1 is SGHNT and CDR2 is YYREEE (reference sequence). V lost 3 bases and J lost 4, with 19 bases in between. CDR3 DNA sequence: TGTGCCAGCAGCTCAGAACAGGGAAACTGGGGCTATGGCTACACCTTC. It encodes CASSSEQGNWGYGYTF.

V usage is TRBV11-2 and J usage is TRBJ2-3; D is undetermined. The CDR3 covers 14 residues. V lost 3 bases, J lost 0 bases, and 7 bases lay in between. Germline V gene sequence: CDR1 SGHAT, CDR2 FQNNGV. The CDR3 here is CASSFGRSTDTQYF. The CDR3 DNA reads as TGTGCCAGCAGCTTTGGCAGGAGCACAGATACGCAGTATTTT.

The rearrangement uses TRBV3-1 (or the pseudogene TRBV3-2) and TRBJ1-1; a weak D match, TRBD1 (6 bases). V was trimmed by 2 bases and J by 4 bases, leaving 14 bases between them. The CDR3 consists of 15 residues. Germline V gene sequence: CDR1 LGHDT, CDR2 YNNKEL (reference sequence). The CDR3 spells CASSQRRGAATEAFF. CDR3 nucleotide sequence: TGTGCCAGCAGCCAAAGACGGGGGGCCGCCACTGAAGCTTTCTTT.

V gene TRBV11-2 combines with J gene TRBJ1-4; D may be TRBD1 (6 bases). This CDR3 region has 16 residues. V was pared by 4 bases and J by 2 bases, with 14 bases between. Germline lookup yields CDR1 SGHAT and CDR2 FQNNGV. CDR3: CASSSRGRGTNEKLFF. In nucleotides, the CDR3 is TGTGCCAGCAGCTCAAGGGGGAGGGGTACTAATGAAAAACTGTTTTTT. Complete variable domain (other parts from reference TRBV11-2 and TRBJ1-4): EAGVAQSPRYKIIEKRQSVAFWCNPISGHATLYWYQQILGQGPKLLIQFQNNGVVDDSQLPKDRFSAERLKGVDSTLKIQPAKLEDSAVYLCASSSRGRGTNEKLFFGSGTQLSVL.

For the CDR3, the DNA is TGTGCCTGGAGTGATTTAGGGGCGGCTTTAAAGGGGAACACTGAAGCTTTCTTT. Encoded protein: CAWSDLGAALKGNTEAFF. The V gene is TRBV30, the J gene TRBJ1-1, with a tentative D call TRBD1 (5 bases). Per the germline V gene, CDR1 is GTSNPN and CDR2 is SVGIG (reference sequence). The germline V and J ends were trimmed by 1 base and 1 base, with 22 bases remaining between them. The CDR3 spans 18 residues.

CDR3 in DNA: TGCGCCAGCAGCCAAGATCCGGGGGATGGTGATGAAAAACTGTTTTTT. Amino acid sequence: CASSQDPGDGDEKLFF. The rearrangement links TRBV4-1 to TRBJ1-4; a weak D match, TRBD1 (5 bases). Germline V lookup: CDR1 MGHRA, CDR2 YSYEKL. The CDR3 is 16 amino acids. Trimming took off 0 bases at V and 6 bases at J, with 14 bases between the two ends.

V usage is TRBV15 and J usage is TRBJ2-1; 8 bases are shared with TRBD2. The length of the CDR3 is 13 residues. Germline V lookup: CDR1 LNHNV, CDR2 YYDKDF (reference sequence). Trimming took 1 base from V and 9 from J; bases not matched to a gene: 2. The CDR3 coding sequence is TGTGCCACCAGCAGAGTCCGGGGGGGTGAGCAGTTCTTC. Translating it yields CATSRVRGGEQFF. Looking up the rest from reference TRBV15 and TRBJ2-1 gives the full variable domain: DAMVIQNPRYQVTQFGKPVTLSCSQTLNHNVMYWYQQKSSQAPKLLFHYYDKDFNNEADTPDNFQSRRPNTSFCFLDIRSPGLGDTAMYLCATSRVRGGEQFFGPGTRLTVL.

V usage is TRBV9 and J usage is TRBJ2-1; 8 positions match TRBD1. V gave up 3 bases and J gave up 2 bases; unmatched junction bases: 4. Per germline, CDR1 SGDLS and CDR2 YYNGEE. The CDR3 is 15 amino acids. The CDR3 loop reads CASSEGTGPYNEQFF. In DNA form, the CDR3 reads TGTGCCAGCAGCGAGGGGACAGGTCCCTACAATGAGCAGTTCTTC. Complete variable domain (other parts from reference TRBV9 and TRBJ2-1): DSGVTQTPKHLITATGQRVTLRCSPRSGDLSVYWYQQSLDQGLQFLIQYYNGEERAKGNILERFSAQQFPDLHSELNLSSLELGDSALYFCASSEGTGPYNEQFFGPGTRLTVL.